This T cell receptor beta chain stems from a study of blood T cells in healthy people across ages. About the research overall: Template switching picked up about one barcoded beta molecule for each two T cells.

Study-level points and caveats: It was not known whether donors were CMV positive (a possible confounder of expanded clonotype changes).

Comment on this clonotype: No antigen is known for it.

For the second PCR, which ran for 7 to 11 cycles, a sample-barcoded 5' primer and a J-beta primer mix were used. Each CDR3 protein is one row after TCRdb ran MiXCR on the 5' RACE reads. Among roughly 1.6 million distinct CDR3 sequences listed, roughly 32% were seen once. Trimming took 10 bases from V and 7 from J, leaving 17 bases between them. The CDR3 spans 12 residues. Germline V CDR1 and CDR2: ENHRY, SYGVKD. The sample was blood. This chain uses TRBV10-3 with TRBJ2-7; D gene unclear. This receptor was obtained from a young woman in good health. CDR3 DNA: TGTGCCACCTGGACCGGTGGGCAGGAGCAGTACTTC. Protein: CATWTGGQEQYF.